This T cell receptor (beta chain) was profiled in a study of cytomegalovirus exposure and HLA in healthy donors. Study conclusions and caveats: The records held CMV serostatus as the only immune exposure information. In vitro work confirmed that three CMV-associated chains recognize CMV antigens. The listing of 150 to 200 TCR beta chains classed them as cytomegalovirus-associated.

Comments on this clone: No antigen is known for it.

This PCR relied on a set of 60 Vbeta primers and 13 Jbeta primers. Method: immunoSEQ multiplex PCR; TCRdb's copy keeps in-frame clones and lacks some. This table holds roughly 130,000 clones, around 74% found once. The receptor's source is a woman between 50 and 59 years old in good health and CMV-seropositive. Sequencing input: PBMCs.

The CDR3 DNA sequence: TGTGCCAGCAGTTTCCGGCTAGCGGGGTGGGATACGCAGTATTTT. This codes for CASSFRLAGWDTQYF. The gene calls are TRBV27 and TRBJ2-3, with TRBD2 identical over 9 bases. Germline CDR1 reads MNHEY; CDR2 reads SMNVEV (reference sequence). The CDR3 has 15 residues. Unmatched junction bases numbered 7, after V lost 3 bases and J lost 6 bases.